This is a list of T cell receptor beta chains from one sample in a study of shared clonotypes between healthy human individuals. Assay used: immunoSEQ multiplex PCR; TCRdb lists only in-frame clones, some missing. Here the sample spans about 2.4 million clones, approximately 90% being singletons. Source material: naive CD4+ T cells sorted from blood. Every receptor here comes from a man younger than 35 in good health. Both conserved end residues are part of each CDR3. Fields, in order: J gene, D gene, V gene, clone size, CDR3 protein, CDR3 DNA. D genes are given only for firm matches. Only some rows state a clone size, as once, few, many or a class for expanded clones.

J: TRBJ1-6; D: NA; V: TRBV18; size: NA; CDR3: CASSPNRAIISPLHF; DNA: TGTGCCAGCTCACCGAACAGGGCCATAATTTCACCCCTCCACTTT
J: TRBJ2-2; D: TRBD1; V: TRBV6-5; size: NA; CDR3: CAATGANTGELFF; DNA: TGTGCAGCTACAGGGGCGAACACCGGGGAGCTGTTTTTT
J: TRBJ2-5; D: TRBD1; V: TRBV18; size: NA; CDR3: CASSQGQGLETQYF; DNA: TGTGCCAGCTCACAGGGACAGGGATTGGAGACCCAGTACTTC
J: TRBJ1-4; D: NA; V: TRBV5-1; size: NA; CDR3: CASSPQGATNEKLFF; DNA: TGCGCCAGCAGCCCACAGGGTGCAACTAATGAAAAACTGTTTTTT
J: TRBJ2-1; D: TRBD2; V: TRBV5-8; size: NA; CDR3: CASSSSRTSGRSYNEQFF; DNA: TGTGCCAGCAGCTCGTCTCGGACTAGCGGGAGATCCTACAATGAGCAGTTCTTC
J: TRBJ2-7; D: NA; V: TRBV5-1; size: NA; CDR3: CASSPLTIKYEQYF; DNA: TGCGCCAGCAGCCCCCTGACTATTAAATACGAGCAGTACTTC
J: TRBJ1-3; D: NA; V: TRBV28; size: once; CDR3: CASSPGSQGNTIYF; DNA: TGTGCCAGCAGCCCGGGATCACAAGGAAACACCATATATTTT
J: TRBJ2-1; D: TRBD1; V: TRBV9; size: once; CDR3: CASSVGGQAIDEQFF; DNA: TGTGCCAGCAGCGTAGGGGGACAGGCCATTGATGAGCAGTTCTTC
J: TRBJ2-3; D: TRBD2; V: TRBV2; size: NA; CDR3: CASKRGHTDTQYF; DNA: TGTGCCAGCAAGCGGGGGCACACAGATACGCAGTATTTT
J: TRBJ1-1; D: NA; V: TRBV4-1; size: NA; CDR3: CASSQEWRGGGTEAFF; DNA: TGCGCCAGCAGCCAAGAGTGGAGGGGAGGGGGCACTGAAGCTTTCTTT
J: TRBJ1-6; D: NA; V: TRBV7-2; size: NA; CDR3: CASSLQGAGGSYNSPLHF; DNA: TGTGCCAGCAGCCTACAGGGAGCTGGCGGCTCCTATAATTCACCCCTCCACTTT
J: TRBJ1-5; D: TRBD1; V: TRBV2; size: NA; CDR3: CASSPGTSTGDYSNQPQHF; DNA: TGTGCCAGCAGCCCCGGTACCTCAACAGGGGATTATAGCAATCAGCCCCAGCATTTT
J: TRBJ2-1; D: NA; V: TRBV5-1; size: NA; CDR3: CASSSRGAEQFF; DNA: TGCGCCAGCAGCTCGAGGGGGGCTGAGCAGTTCTTC
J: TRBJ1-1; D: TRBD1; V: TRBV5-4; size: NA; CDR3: CASSFPPGQGRTEAFF; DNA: TGTGCCAGCAGCTTCCCTCCGGGACAGGGGAGGACTGAAGCTTTCTTT
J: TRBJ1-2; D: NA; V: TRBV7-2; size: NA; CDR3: CASSFNYGYTF; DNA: TGTGCCAGCAGCTTTAACTATGGCTACACCTTC